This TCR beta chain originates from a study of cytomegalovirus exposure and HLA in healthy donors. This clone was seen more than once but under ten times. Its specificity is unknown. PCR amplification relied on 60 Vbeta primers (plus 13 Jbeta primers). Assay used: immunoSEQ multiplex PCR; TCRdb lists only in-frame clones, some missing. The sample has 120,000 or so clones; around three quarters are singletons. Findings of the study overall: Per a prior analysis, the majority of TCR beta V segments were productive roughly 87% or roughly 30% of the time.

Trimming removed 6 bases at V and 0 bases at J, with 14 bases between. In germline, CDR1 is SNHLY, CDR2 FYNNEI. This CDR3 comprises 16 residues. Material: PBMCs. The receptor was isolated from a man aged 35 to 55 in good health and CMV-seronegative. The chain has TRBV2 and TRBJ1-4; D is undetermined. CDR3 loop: CASSVTGAPTNEKLFF. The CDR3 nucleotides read TGTGCCAGCAGCGTCACGGGAGCCCCAACTAATGAAAAACTGTTTTTT.